This T cell receptor beta chain was sequenced in a study of blood T cell repertoires in COVID-19. Study details: COVID-19 samples, acute and convalescent, were from the United States, Italy and Spain. Sources were T cells, B-cell-depleted T cells, or PBMCs; the material itself was cDNA or gDNA.

The CDR3 has 15 amino acids. In germline, CDR1 is LGHNA, CDR2 YNFKEQ. V shed 0 bases and J 7 bases; nucleotides not matched to a gene: 4. How the authors handled the data: Nucleated cell number was recorded as an estimate derived from reference gene primer amplification. Method: immunoSEQ multiplex PCR; TCRdb's copy keeps in-frame clones and lacks some. V and J calls and clone size are as listed in that table; D and trimming were resolved from the DNA. This table has about 74,000 clones, roughly 81% appearing once. The TCR comes from a man between 65 and 85 years old with acute or convalescent COVID-19. The chain carries TRBV4-2 and TRBJ2-3; 10 bases are shared with TRBD2. The source material was peripheral blood. The CDR3 sequence is CASSQEVAGGYTQYF. The DNA for the CDR3 is TGTGCCAGCAGCCAAGAAGTAGCGGGAGGATATACGCAGTATTTT.